This T cell receptor beta chain was captured by sequencing in a study of PD-L1 blockade in urothelial cancer. Study at large: About 85% of the roughly 30 patients were males with bladder-origin urothelial cancer.

V dropped 7 bases and J dropped 3 bases, with 9 bases sitting between them. From germline, CDR1 is MNHNS and CDR2 SASEGT. The CDR3 contains 12 residues. TCRdb's copy holds only in-frame clones and misses some; the assay was immunoSEQ multiplex PCR. The table has roughly 49,000 clones, nearly 90% seen once. This clone appeared a single time. The chain has TRBV6-1 and TRBJ1-1, with a weak D call TRBD1 (5 bases). This sequence was found in a man aged 55 to 69 with urothelial cancer. This sample comprised PBMCs, obtained around atezolizumab (anti-PD-L1) treatment. The CDR3 DNA sequence: TGTGCCAGCATGGTGACAGACACTGAAGCTTTCTTT. Translation gives CASMVTDTEAFF.